This TCR beta chain was identified during a study of monozygotic twins with inflammatory bowel disease. A word on this clonotype: The antigen is not known.

CDR1 is DFQATT and CDR2 is SNEGSKA in the germline V gene (reference sequence). The CDR3 consists of 15 residues. TCRdb processed the 5' RACE reads again and assigns one entry to each CDR3 protein, with no DNA. In total, the table holds some 160,000 distinct CDR3 sequences. The study, taken as a whole, reports: Whereas healthy co-twins had higher TCRbeta diversity (inverse Simpson), IBD patients had lower diversity. Sharing of clonotypes with others was lower in IBD patients than in healthy twins, and this was especially so with disease activity.

The receptor was isolated from a human donor with ulcerative colitis or Crohn's disease, or a healthy co-twin of an affected twin (not recorded which). The rearrangement links TRBV20-1 to TRBJ2-1; TCRdb's D gene call, TRBD2, goes unchecked for lack of DNA. The specimen was blood. CDR3 protein: CSQVSGDLTYNEQFF.